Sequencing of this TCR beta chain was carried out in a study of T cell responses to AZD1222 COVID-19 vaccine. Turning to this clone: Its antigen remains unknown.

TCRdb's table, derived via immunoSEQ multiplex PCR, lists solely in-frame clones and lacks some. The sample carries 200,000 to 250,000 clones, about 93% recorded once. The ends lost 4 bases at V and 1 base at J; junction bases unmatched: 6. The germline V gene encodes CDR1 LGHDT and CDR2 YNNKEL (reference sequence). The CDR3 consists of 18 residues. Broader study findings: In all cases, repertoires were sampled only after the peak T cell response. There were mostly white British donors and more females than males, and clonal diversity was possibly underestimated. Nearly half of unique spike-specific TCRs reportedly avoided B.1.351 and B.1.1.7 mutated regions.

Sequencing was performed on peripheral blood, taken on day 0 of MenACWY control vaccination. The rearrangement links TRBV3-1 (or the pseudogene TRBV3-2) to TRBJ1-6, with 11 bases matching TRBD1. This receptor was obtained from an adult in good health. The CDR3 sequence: CASSLGTGGRSYNSPLHF. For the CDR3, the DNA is TGTGCCAGCAGCCTTGGGACAGGGGGAAGGTCCTATAATTCACCCCTCCACTTT.